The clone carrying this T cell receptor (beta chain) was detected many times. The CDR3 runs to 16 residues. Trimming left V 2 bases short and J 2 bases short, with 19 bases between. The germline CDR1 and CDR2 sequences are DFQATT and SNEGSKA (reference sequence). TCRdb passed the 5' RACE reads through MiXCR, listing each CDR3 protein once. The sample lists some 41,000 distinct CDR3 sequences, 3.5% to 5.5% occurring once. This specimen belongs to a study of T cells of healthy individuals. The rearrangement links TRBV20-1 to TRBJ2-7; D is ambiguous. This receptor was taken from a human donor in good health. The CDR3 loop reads CSARPVGSGDTYEQYF. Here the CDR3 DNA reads TGCAGTGCTAGACCTGTAGGCTCAGGCGATACCTACGAGCAGTACTTC.